These 29 T cell receptor beta chains came from one sample sequenced in a study of blood T cell repertoires in COVID-19. The table came from immunoSEQ multiplex PCR; TCRdb's copy has only in-frame clones and leaves some out. The sample carries approximately 200,000 clones, roughly nine tenths recorded once. Sequenced material: peripheral blood. These receptors originate from a man aged 65-85 years with active or convalescent COVID-19.

This clone was picked up one time. This chain links TRBV6-2 or TRBV6-3 with TRBJ1-2, with 7 positions matching TRBD1. The CDR3 has 16 amino acids. Germline V gene lookup returns CDR1 MNHEY and CDR2 SVGEGT. J gave up 2 bases and V 2 bases, and 8 bases lay outside the gene matches. CDR3 in amino acids: CASSYPSRDSNYGYTF. The CDR3 bases are TGTGCCAGCAGTTACCCCTCCCGGGACAGCAACTATGGCTACACCTTC.

J is TRBJ1-3 and V is TRBV7-2, with 8 bases fitting TRBD1. This CDR3 is built from 15 residues. The germline V gene has CDR1 SGHTA and CDR2 FQGNSA. V trimming: 5 bases; J trimming: 3 bases; junction bases outside the gene matches: 6. The CDR3 sequence: CASSPSDRGGNTIYF. The CDR3 coding sequence is TGTGCCAGCAGCCCCTCCGACAGGGGTGGAAACACCATATATTTT.

This chain connects TRBV28 to TRBJ1-2, with D tentatively TRBD1 (6 bases). Germline-derived CDR1 and CDR2 are MDHEN and SYDVKM. The V gene lost 6 bases and the J gene lost 4 bases, with 12 bases spanning the gap. The CDR3 runs 13 residues. CDR3 coding DNA: TGTGCCAGCAGCTCCGGACAGCTCTATGGCTACACCTTC. Encoded protein: CASSSGQLYGYTF.

This chain uses TRBV7-9 with TRBJ1-4; 9 bases fit TRBD1. The CDR3 contains 18 residues. J lost 4 bases, V lost 6 bases, and 15 bases had no gene match. Per the germline V gene, CDR1 is SEHNR and CDR2 is FQNEAQ (reference sequence). The CDR3, as DNA: TGTGCCAGCAGGTTACCTCACCACCGGGACAGGGTTAATGAAAAACTGTTTTTT. Translation gives CASRLPHHRDRVNEKLFF. Combining the CDR3 with reference TRBV7-9 and TRBJ1-4 gives the whole variable domain DTGVSQNPRHKITKRGQNVTFRCDPISEHNRLYWYRQTLGQGPEFLTYFQNEAQLEKSRLLSDRFSAERPKGSFSTLEIQRTEQGDSAMYLCASRLPHHRDRVNEKLFFGSGTQLSVL.

The rearrangement uses TRBV19 and TRBJ1-1, with 9 bases aligning to TRBD1. Germline-derived CDR1 and CDR2 are LNHDA and SQIVND (reference sequence). The CDR3 has 22 residues. The trim removed 6 bases at V and 1 base at J, leaving 27 bases unmatched. This chain's CDR3 is CASSLRPGQGVGRSWGNTEAFF. The CDR3 DNA is TGTGCCAGTAGCCTACGGCCGGGACAGGGAGTAGGAAGGAGTTGGGGGAACACTGAAGCTTTCTTT.

This clone has just a few counts. The chain is built from TRBV10-3 and TRBJ2-2; 9 nucleotides match TRBD1. Germline assignment: CDR1 ENHRY and CDR2 SYGVKD. V shed 4 bases, J shed 5 bases, and the junction held 5 bases outside the gene matches. The CDR3 sequence is 15 residues long. The CDR3 spells CAISGDRDDTGELFF. In nucleotides, the CDR3 is TGTGCCATCAGTGGGGACAGGGACGATACCGGGGAGCTGTTTTTT.

The chain joins TRBV7-9 to TRBJ2-5; D ambiguous. Trimming cost V 2 bases and J 2 bases, with 9 bases left between them. CDR3 length: 14 amino acids. From germline, CDR1 is SEHNR and CDR2 FQNEAQ (reference sequence). The CDR3 loop reads CASSLLGKQETQYF. Here the CDR3 DNA reads TGTGCCAGCAGCTTACTGGGCAAACAAGAGACCCAGTACTTC.

This clone was observed a single time. This chain joins TRBV7-8 and TRBJ1-2; D is uncertain. The V and J ends lost 2 bases and 5 bases respectively, with 15 bases between them. This CDR3 spans 15 amino acids. Per germline, CDR1 SGHVS and CDR2 FQNEAQ. Here the CDR3 reads CASSLLAGDLYGYTF. In DNA, the CDR3 is TGTGCCAGCAGCTTACTGGCAGGTGACCTTTATGGCTACACCTTC.

The V gene is TRBV28, the J gene TRBJ1-2, with a weak D call TRBD1 (5 bases). The CDR3 sequence is 13 residues long. Trimming took off 5 bases at V and 5 bases at J, with 12 bases between the two ends. Germline-derived CDR1 and CDR2 are MDHEN and SYDVKM. This CDR3 reads CASSPSPGYGYTF. CDR3 DNA sequence: TGTGCCAGCAGTCCATCTCCAGGGTATGGCTACACCTTC.

In its sample, this clone was seen once. This chain joins TRBV5-1 and TRBJ2-3, with TRBD2 identical over 9 bases. V trimming: 1 base; J trimming: 5 bases; junction bases outside the gene matches: 5. The CDR3 runs to 15 residues. Germline CDR1 SGHRS, CDR2 YFSETQ. The CDR3 DNA reads as TGCGCCAGCAGCTTGCAGCGGGGGGACATAGATACGCAGTATTTT. It specifies CASSLQRGDIDTQYF.

The chain carries TRBV24-1 and TRBJ1-4; D may be TRBD1 (5 bases). V dropped 4 bases and J dropped 8 bases, with 16 bases sitting between them. The CDR3 has 15 residues. Germline V gene lookup returns CDR1 KGHDR and CDR2 SFDVKD. CDR3 sequence: CATSEGGLSAEKLFF. The CDR3 region has the DNA TGTGCCACCAGTGAGGGGGGTTTATCAGCCGAAAAACTGTTTTTT.

J is TRBJ1-3 and V is TRBV18, with D maybe TRBD1 (5 bases). Germline V gene sequence: CDR1 KGHSH, CDR2 LQKENI. CDR3 length: 16 residues. V was clipped by 3 bases and J by 0 bases, with 12 bases between them. The CDR3 is CASSPDGTYSGNTIYF. Here the CDR3 DNA reads TGTGCCAGCTCACCCGATGGGACTTACTCTGGAAACACCATATATTTT.

V and J are TRBV24-1 and TRBJ2-4, with D possibly being TRBD1 (6 bases). Germline V CDR1 and CDR2: KGHDR, SFDVKD. The CDR3 runs to 15 residues. V lost 2 bases and J lost 4, with 11 bases in between. The CDR3 here is CATSDSGTQKNIQYF. For the CDR3, the DNA is TGTGCCACCAGTGATTCCGGGACACAGAAAAACATTCAGTACTTC.

The chain couples TRBV6-1 to TRBJ1-6; D may be TRBD1 (5 bases). This CDR3 spans 15 amino acids. Trimming cost V 2 bases and J 1 base, with 6 bases left between them. The germline V gene has CDR1 MNHNS and CDR2 SASEGT. In nucleotides, the CDR3 is TGTGCCAGCAGTGAACAGGGTTCCTATAATTCACCCCTCCACTTT. Translated, it gives CASSEQGSYNSPLHF.

J is TRBJ1-5 and V is TRBV21-1; the tabulated D call, TRBD1, remains unverified against the DNA. TRBV21-1 is classified as a pseudogene. The CDR3 loop spans 18 amino acids. CDR3 sequence (DNA): TGTGCCAGCAGCAAAGAGGTAGGGGACAAAGCCTCATATCAGCCCCAGCATTTT. Translating it yields CASSKEVGDKASYQPQHF.

V and J are TRBV3-1 (or the pseudogene TRBV3-2) and TRBJ2-7, with D maybe TRBD1 (6 bases). V was pared by 2 bases and J by 2 bases, with 13 bases between. The germline gives CDR1 LGHDT, CDR2 YNNKEL (reference sequence). This CDR3 region has 15 residues. This CDR3 reads CASSQTGTRAYEQYF. Written as DNA, the CDR3 is TGTGCCAGCAGCCAAACCGGGACACGGGCCTACGAGCAGTACTTC.

The chain has TRBV5-4 and TRBJ2-7; 9 positions match TRBD1. V shed 4 bases, J shed 5 bases, and the junction held 13 bases outside the gene matches. Germline CDR1 reads SGHNT; CDR2 reads YYREEE (reference sequence). The CDR3 length is 16 residues. The CDR3 DNA follows: TGTGCCAGCAGCCCGGGTTCGGGGGACAGGGTAAACGAGCAGTACTTC. It is translated as CASSPGSGDRVNEQYF. Combining the CDR3 with reference TRBV5-4 and TRBJ2-7 gives the whole variable domain ETGVTQSPTHLIKTRGQQVTLRCSSQSGHNTVSWYQQALGQGPQFIFQYYREEENGRGNFPPRFSGLQFPNYSSELNVNALELDDSALYLCASSPGSGDRVNEQYFGPGTRLTVT.

This chain connects TRBV30 to TRBJ2-7, with a possible D match to TRBD2 (5 bases). V lost 0 bases, J lost 6 bases, and 9 bases lay in between. The CDR3 is made up of 12 amino acids. Germline V lookup: CDR1 GTSNPN, CDR2 SVGIG (reference sequence). Written as DNA, the CDR3 is TGTGCCTGGAGTGTGAGAGGGCCCGAGCAGTACTTC. Translation gives CAWSVRGPEQYF.

The chain combines TRBV18 with TRBJ1-2; 8 nucleotides match TRBD1. Germline-derived CDR1 and CDR2 are KGHSH and LQKENI. Unmatched junction bases numbered 13, after V lost 4 bases and J lost 3 bases. The CDR3 runs 17 residues. CDR3: CASSLIAQGANDYGYTF. In DNA form, the CDR3 reads TGTGCCAGCTCACTTATCGCCCAGGGGGCGAACGACTATGGCTACACCTTC.

The J gene is TRBJ1-5, the V gene TRBV28, with no clear D. CDR3 length equals 15 residues. V shed 8 bases and J shed 0 bases, with 14 bases lying between them. CDR1 and CDR2 from the germline V gene are MDHEN and SYDVKM. CDR3 coding DNA: TGTGCCAGCCGTCTACCGACGGGTAGCAATCAGCCCCAGCATTTT. As protein: CASRLPTGSNQPQHF.

V and J are TRBV28 and TRBJ2-4; possibly TRBD1 for D (6 bases). Germline CDR1 reads MDHEN; CDR2 reads SYDVKM. There are 14 residues in the CDR3. Trimming cost V 6 bases and J 1 base, with 10 bases left between them. CDR3 region: CASRQGSAKNIQYF. Here the CDR3 DNA reads TGTGCCAGCAGACAGGGATCGGCCAAAAACATTCAGTACTTC. Using reference TRBV28 and TRBJ2-4 for the parts outside the CDR3, the full variable domain is DVKVTQSSRYLVKRTGEKVFLECVQDMDHENMFWYRQDPGLGLRLIYFSYDVKMKEKGDIPEGYSVSREKKERFSLILESASTNQTSMYLCASRQGSAKNIQYFGAGTRLSVL.

The chain is built from TRBV27 and TRBJ2-1; 8 bases line up with TRBD2. V lost 5 bases to trimming and J lost 4 bases; unmatched junction nucleotides: 10. The germline gives CDR1 MNHEY, CDR2 SMNVEV (reference sequence). This CDR3 has 16 residues. This CDR3 is CASSPAAGVSYNEQFF. As DNA, the CDR3 is TGTGCCAGCAGTCCAGCAGCGGGAGTGTCTTACAATGAGCAGTTCTTC.

The rearrangement uses TRBV5-1 and TRBJ2-1, with 7 bases lining up with TRBD2. The V and J ends lost 0 bases and 2 bases, in that order; junction bases with no gene match: 5. There are 16 residues in the CDR3. The germline V gene encodes CDR1 SGHRS and CDR2 YFSETQ. The CDR3 sequence is CASSLEAGLTYNEQFF. CDR3 coding DNA: TGCGCCAGCAGCTTGGAGGCGGGACTAACCTACAATGAGCAGTTCTTC.

This clone has only one observation. The chain combines TRBV28 with TRBJ2-4, with TRBD2 matching over 11 bases. V lost 3 bases to trimming and J lost 4 bases; unmatched junction nucleotides: 11. CDR1 and CDR2 from the germline V gene are MDHEN and SYDVKM. The CDR3 covers 18 residues. The CDR3, as DNA: TGTGCCAGCAGTTTTTTCAGAGCAGGGACTAGCGGTAAAAACATTCAGTACTTC. Its protein product is CASSFFRAGTSGKNIQYF.

This chain uses TRBV6-5 with TRBJ1-1, with D unclear. The germline V gene encodes CDR1 MNHEY and CDR2 SVGAGI. The CDR3 consists of 10 residues. Trimming left V 10 bases short and J 4 bases short, with 7 bases between. CDR3 loop: CATHSTEAFF. Here the CDR3 DNA reads TGTGCCACCCATTCCACTGAAGCTTTCTTT.

The CDR3: CASSPLDRYYEQYF. CDR3 sequence (DNA): TGTGCCAGCAGCCCGTTGGACAGGTACTACGAGCAGTACTTC. V is TRBV5-6 and J is TRBJ2-7; 7 nucleotides agree with TRBD1. J lost 3 bases, V lost 4 bases, and 7 bases had no gene match. CDR1 is SGHDT, CDR2 YYEEEE, per germline. CDR3 size: 14 residues.

The rearrangement links TRBV7-2 to TRBJ2-3, with 9 bases fitting TRBD2. The CDR3 sequence is 19 residues long. With 2 bases clipped from V and 1 base from J, the junction kept 13 bases outside the gene matches. CDR1 and CDR2 from the germline V gene are SGHTA and FQGNSA. CDR3 sequence: CASSLFSLAGSSGTDTQYF. DNA of the CDR3: TGTGCCAGCAGCTTATTTTCACTAGCGGGTTCCAGTGGCACAGATACGCAGTATTTT.

V gene TRBV5-5 combines with J gene TRBJ2-2; D unresolved. V lost 1 base and J lost 3, with 10 bases in between. Germline CDR1 SGHKS, CDR2 YYEKEE (reference sequence). The CDR3 loop spans 15 amino acids. CDR3 in amino acids: CASSLLSVDTGELFF. The CDR3, as DNA: TGTGCCAGCAGCTTGTTGAGCGTAGACACCGGGGAGCTGTTTTTT.

V and J are TRBV11-3 and TRBJ2-1, with D possibly matching TRBD1 (5 bases). Germline CDR1 SGHNT, CDR2 YENEEA. This CDR3 spans 14 amino acids. V was shortened by 5 bases and J by 5 bases, with 13 bases between the two germline ends. CDR3 coding DNA: TGTGCCAGCAGCCGTGACAGTTATCACAATGAGCAGTTCTTC. It yields the protein CASSRDSYHNEQFF.